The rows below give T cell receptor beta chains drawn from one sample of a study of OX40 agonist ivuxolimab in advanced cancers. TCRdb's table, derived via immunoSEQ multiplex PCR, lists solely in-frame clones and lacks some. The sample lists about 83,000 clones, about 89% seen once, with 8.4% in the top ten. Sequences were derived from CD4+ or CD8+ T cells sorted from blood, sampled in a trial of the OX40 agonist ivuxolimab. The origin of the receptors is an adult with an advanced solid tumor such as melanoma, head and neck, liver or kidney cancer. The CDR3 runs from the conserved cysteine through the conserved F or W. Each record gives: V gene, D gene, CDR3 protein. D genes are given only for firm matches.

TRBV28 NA CASSFFKEQYF
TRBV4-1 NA CASSQQGVTEAFF
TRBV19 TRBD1 CASSGQDFMNTEAFF
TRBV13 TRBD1 CASSLGQGRGHEQFF
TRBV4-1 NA CASSQDEGGQPQHF
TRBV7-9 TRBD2 CASSLVLGRESRQFF
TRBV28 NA CASSSSRAGGGYGYTF
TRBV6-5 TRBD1 CASSYSGTGAVGYTF
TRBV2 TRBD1 CASKSVGGGNQPQHF
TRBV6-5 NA CASSPTQETQYF
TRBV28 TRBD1 CASSLSGLEGAGYTF
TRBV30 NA CAWSVSYRDNYGYTF
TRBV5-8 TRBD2 CASSLVGLADFYNEQFF
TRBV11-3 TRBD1 CASSLTGSAGNTIYF
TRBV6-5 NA CASSLTSYNEQFF
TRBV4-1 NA CASSQTPTGELFF
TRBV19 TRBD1 CASSSWTGGTLNTEAFF
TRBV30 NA CAWSVGDTEAFF